A single sample gave rise to the 30 T cell receptor beta chains below, sequenced in a study of T cell changes during pregnancy in multiple sclerosis. The data were produced by immunoSEQ multiplex PCR, yet TCRdb's version contains in-frame clones alone and is incomplete. The sample has roughly 45,000 clones, about 88% seen once. The source was CD4+ T cells from peripheral blood mononuclear cells, collected in the second trimester of pregnancy. The receptors shown here come from a female donor with multiple sclerosis, enrolled in a pregnancy study.

The chain uses TRBV5-5 and TRBJ2-2; D possibly corresponds to TRBD2 (6 bases). Between the trimmed V and J ends, which lost 2 bases and 4 bases, there was a span of 9 bases. This CDR3 has 14 residues. Germline values: CDR1 SGHKS, CDR2 YYEKEE (reference sequence). CDR3 DNA: TGTGCCAGCAGCTTTCAGGGAGGCACCGGGGAGCTGTTTTTT. It yields the protein CASSFQGGTGELFF.

The sample holds one count of this clone. The genes are TRBV5-1 and TRBJ1-6; TRBD1 aligns across 9 bases. J was trimmed by 10 bases and V by 0 bases; bases with no gene match: 5. CDR3 length: 15 residues. Looked up from germline, CDR1 is SGHRS and CDR2 is YFSETQ. CDR3 in amino acids: CASSLAGQGRSPLHF. The DNA for the CDR3 is TGCGCCAGCAGCTTGGCCGGACAGGGGAGGTCACCCCTCCACTTT.

The chain uses TRBV6-4 and TRBJ1-2; possible D gene TRBD1, 6 bases. Germline CDR1 and CDR2: MRHNA and SNTAGT. V lost 3 bases, J lost 1 base, and 12 bases lay in between. The CDR3 contains 15 residues. The CDR3 here is CASSETPGVNYGYTF. DNA for the CDR3: TGTGCCAGCAGTGAGACCCCAGGGGTTAACTATGGCTACACCTTC.

This clone was seen more than once but under ten times. This sequence joins TRBV2 and TRBJ1-5, with a possible D match to TRBD1 (5 bases). The CDR3 length is 14 residues. Per germline, CDR1 SNHLY and CDR2 FYNNEI. Trimming took 4 bases from V and 9 from J, leaving 16 bases between them. The CDR3 here is CASSAVTGRGPQHF. The CDR3 bases are TGTGCCAGCAGTGCTGTTACAGGTCGAGGGCCCCAGCATTTT.

The chain carries TRBV7-8 and TRBJ2-5, with TRBD1 as a possible D gene (5 bases). The length of the CDR3 is 14 residues. Germline V gene sequence: CDR1 SGHVS, CDR2 FQNEAQ. Trimming pared 5 bases from V and 5 bases from J, leaving 15 bases between. Written as DNA, the CDR3 is TGTGCCAGCAGCCTCACCAGGGTCGGGGAGACCCAGTACTTC. This codes for CASSLTRVGETQYF.

The genes are TRBV5-1 and TRBJ2-7, with a weak D call TRBD1 (5 bases). CDR3 length equals 15 residues. V gave up 0 bases and J gave up 6 bases, with 16 bases separating them. Germline assignment: CDR1 SGHRS and CDR2 YFSETQ. The CDR3 bases are TGCGCCAGCAGCTTGGGTTCTGTGCAGGGCGGCGAGCAGTACTTC. Its protein product is CASSLGSVQGGEQYF.

The chain recombines TRBV6-5 with TRBJ1-1, with no clear D. Trimming left V 4 bases short and J 1 base short, with 7 bases between. The CDR3 has 13 amino acids. From germline, CDR1 is MNHEY and CDR2 SVGAGI. The CDR3 DNA sequence: TGTGCCAGCAGTTCCTCGAGGAACACTGAAGCTTTCTTT. It codes for CASSSSRNTEAFF.

This chain connects TRBV28 to TRBJ2-1, with TRBD2 matching 7 bases. V lost 5 bases and J lost 3; bases outside the gene matches: 13. The length of the CDR3 is 17 residues. Germline loops: CDR1 MDHEN, CDR2 SYDVKM. In nucleotides, the CDR3 is TGTGCCAGCAGTAGATTAAGTAGCGGGCTCTTCTACAATGAGCAGTTCTTC. This encodes CASSRLSSGLFYNEQFF. Full variable domain (rest looked up from reference TRBV28 and TRBJ2-1): DVKVTQSSRYLVKRTGEKVFLECVQDMDHENMFWYRQDPGLGLRLIYFSYDVKMKEKGDIPEGYSVSREKKERFSLILESASTNQTSMYLCASSRLSSGLFYNEQFFGPGTRLTVL.

This chain joins TRBV6-1 and TRBJ2-2; D is perhaps TRBD1 (8 bases). The CDR3 is made up of 15 amino acids. V was pared by 8 bases and J by 5 bases, with 18 bases between. Per germline, CDR1 MNHNS and CDR2 SASEGT. The CDR3 reads CASLKNRGGTGELFF. The CDR3 nucleotides are TGTGCCAGCCTTAAGAACAGGGGGGGTACCGGGGAGCTGTTTTTT.

The chain is built from TRBV11-2 and TRBJ2-2; a possible D gene is TRBD2 (5 bases). The CDR3 has 15 amino acids. Trimming left V 6 bases short and J 6 bases short, with 17 bases between. Germline V CDR1 and CDR2: SGHAT, FQNNGV. For the CDR3, the DNA is TGTGCCAGCAGACCAACTTCCGGGATGGCCGGGGAGCTGTTTTTT. It translates to CASRPTSGMAGELFF.

The V gene is TRBV5-6, the J gene TRBJ1-2, with D perhaps matching TRBD1 (6 bases). Germline V gives CDR1 SGHDT, CDR2 YYEEEE. V was clipped by 4 bases and J by 4 bases, with 11 bases between them. The CDR3 loop spans 13 amino acids. The CDR3 protein is CASSSDRFYGYTF. CDR3 sequence (DNA): TGTGCCAGCAGCAGTGACAGGTTCTATGGCTACACCTTC.

The table lists this clone with a few counts. This chain links TRBV7-3 with TRBJ1-1; TRBD1 aligns across 8 bases. J gave up 4 bases and V 5 bases, and 3 bases lay outside the gene matches. CDR3 length equals 13 residues. CDR1 SGHTA and CDR2 FQGTGA come from the germline V gene. The chain's CDR3 is CASSQTGATEAFF. The DNA of the CDR3 is TGTGCCAGCAGCCAGACAGGGGCCACTGAAGCTTTCTTT.

The CDR3 reads CASSLKLLAQGDQETQYF. As DNA, the CDR3 is TGTGCCAGCAGCTTAAAACTTTTGGCTCAGGGGGATCAAGAGACCCAGTACTTC. The chain couples TRBV7-9 to TRBJ2-5; 7 positions match TRBD1. After removal of 2 bases from V and 2 bases from J, the junction contained 14 bases not matched to a gene. This CDR3 spans 18 amino acids. In germline, CDR1 is SEHNR, CDR2 FQNEAQ (reference sequence).

The J gene is TRBJ2-5, the V gene TRBV7-9, with 11 nucleotides matching TRBD2. The trim removed 2 bases at V and 5 bases at J, leaving 1 base unmatched. This CDR3 has 14 residues. Germline loops: CDR1 SEHNR, CDR2 FQNEAQ (reference sequence). The CDR3 DNA reads TGTGCCAGCAGCTTATTAGCGGGAGGGGAGACCCAGTACTTC. It is translated as CASSLLAGGETQYF.

The chain combines TRBV6-1 with TRBJ2-7; 7 positions match TRBD1. Germline loops: CDR1 MNHNS, CDR2 SASEGT. This CDR3 is 14 amino acids long. J was trimmed by 3 bases and V by 10 bases; bases with no gene match: 12. The CDR3 DNA sequence: TGTGCCACCATTGGACAGGTGGCTTTCTACGAGCAGTACTTC. This codes for CATIGQVAFYEQYF.

The CDR3 bases are TGTGCCACCCGACAGGGACAGTTCTACGAGCAGTACTTC. Translating it yields CATRQGQFYEQYF. This chain joins TRBV6-5 and TRBJ2-7; 7 bases agree with TRBD1. The CDR3 length is 13 residues. J gave up 3 bases and V 10 bases, and 9 bases lay outside the gene matches. Germline CDR1 MNHEY, CDR2 SVGAGI.

The V and J genes are TRBV5-6 and TRBJ1-5; 7 bases align to TRBD1. Germline loops: CDR1 SGHDT, CDR2 YYEEEE. With 4 bases clipped from V and 5 bases from J, the junction kept 6 bases outside the gene matches. This CDR3 region has 14 residues. DNA for the CDR3: TGTGCCAGCAGCCTTAGGGGGCGATATCAGCCCCAGCATTTT. As protein: CASSLRGRYQPQHF.

This clone was detected only a few times. J is TRBJ2-3 and V is TRBV19, with D uncertain. This CDR3 has 15 amino acids. V gave up 3 bases and J gave up 0 bases, with 10 bases separating them. Germline lookup yields CDR1 LNHDA and CDR2 SQIVND (reference sequence). The CDR3 nucleotides read TGTGCCAGTAGTATTTCGGCAGGTAGCACAGATACGCAGTATTTT. Translating gives CASSISAGSTDTQYF.

V usage is TRBV5-4 and J usage is TRBJ2-2; 7 bases line up with TRBD1. The V gene's germline CDR1 is SGHNT and CDR2 YYREEE (reference sequence). The CDR3 covers 15 residues. Germline trimming cut 5 bases from V and 6 bases from J; bases unmatched to any gene: 10. CDR3 in amino acids: CASSPDRAVAGELFF. For the CDR3, the DNA is TGTGCCAGCAGTCCCGACAGGGCGGTTGCCGGGGAGCTGTTTTTT. Using reference TRBV5-4 and TRBJ2-2 for the parts outside the CDR3, the full variable domain is ETGVTQSPTHLIKTRGQQVTLRCSSQSGHNTVSWYQQALGQGPQFIFQYYREEENGRGNFPPRFSGLQFPNYSSELNVNALELDDSALYLCASSPDRAVAGELFFGEGSRLTVL.

The chain carries TRBV5-4 and TRBJ2-2, with 8 bases matching TRBD1. CDR1 is SGHNT and CDR2 is YYREEE in the germline V gene (reference sequence). The CDR3 is 16 amino acids. V lost 0 bases to trimming and J lost 4 bases; unmatched junction nucleotides: 5. The CDR3 region has the DNA TGTGCCAGCAGCTTGGGGACAGGGATTCCCACCGGGGAGCTGTTTTTT. This translates into CASSLGTGIPTGELFF.

The genes are TRBV27 and TRBJ2-2; 14 positions match TRBD2. Germline V gene sequence: CDR1 MNHEY, CDR2 SMNVEV (reference sequence). CDR3 size: 18 residues. With 5 bases clipped from V and 3 bases from J, the junction kept 8 bases outside the gene matches. The CDR3 coding sequence is TGTGCCAGCAGTCCCCAGACTAGCGGGAGGGCCCACACCGGGGAGCTGTTTTTT. This gives the protein CASSPQTSGRAHTGELFF.

CDR3 in DNA: TGCGCCAGCAGCTTGAATCGACAGGGGGCGCGCTACGAGCAGTACTTC. Amino acid sequence: CASSLNRQGARYEQYF. The chain is built from TRBV5-1 and TRBJ2-7, with 10 positions matching TRBD1. The V segment lost 1 base and the J segment 3 bases; nucleotides outside the gene matches: 7. The germline V gene has CDR1 SGHRS and CDR2 YFSETQ. This CDR3 has 16 residues. Full variable domain (missing parts from reference TRBV5-1 and TRBJ2-7): KAGVTQTPRYLIKTRGQQVTLSCSPISGHRSVSWYQQTPGQGLQFLFEYFSETQRNKGNFPGRFSGRQFSNSRSEMNVSTLELGDSALYLCASSLNRQGARYEQYFGPGTRLTVT.

This chain uses TRBV5-1 with TRBJ2-2; TRBD2 might be the D (5 bases). The length of the CDR3 is 14 residues. Trimming shortened V by 5 bases and J by 7 bases, and 15 bases separated the two germline ends. Germline CDR1 and CDR2: SGHRS and YFSETQ. Written as DNA, the CDR3 is TGCGCCAGCAGTAGCTTAGCGACTGGCGGGGAGCTGTTTTTT. Translation: CASSSLATGGELFF.

The chain couples TRBV5-6 to TRBJ2-1; TRBD2 agrees at 10 bases. Per the germline V gene, CDR1 is SGHDT and CDR2 is YYEEEE. The CDR3 totals 18 residues. Germline trimming cut 0 bases from V and 0 bases from J; bases unmatched to any gene: 6. The CDR3 nucleotides read TGTGCCAGCAGCTTGGCAACTAGCGGGAAGAGCTCCTACAATGAGCAGTTCTTC. Translation: CASSLATSGKSSYNEQFF.

V usage is TRBV5-6 and J usage is TRBJ1-6; weak D call: TRBD1 (5 bases). Trimming stripped 0 bases from V and 4 bases from J, with 11 bases between. Germline assignment: CDR1 SGHDT and CDR2 YYEEEE. This CDR3 has 16 residues. CDR3 amino acids: CASSLDGGSYNSPLHF. CDR3 bases: TGTGCCAGCAGCTTGGATGGGGGGTCGTATAATTCACCCCTCCACTTT.

This clone was counted a single time. J is TRBJ1-5 and V is TRBV30; 7 bases are a match to TRBD1. Germline CDR1 is GTSNPN and CDR2 is SVGIG (reference sequence). The V gene end was trimmed by 3 bases and the J gene end by 3 bases; junction bases not matched to a gene: 8. The CDR3 length is 15 residues. This CDR3 reads CAWSAGQTNNQPQHF. The CDR3 region has the DNA TGTGCCTGGAGCGCGGGACAGACTAACAATCAGCCCCAGCATTTT.

The chain has TRBV19 and TRBJ2-3; possibly TRBD2 for D (6 bases). The CDR3 has 13 amino acids. Germline V gives CDR1 LNHDA, CDR2 SQIVND (reference sequence). Trimming removed 3 bases at V and 6 bases at J, with 10 bases between. The CDR3: CASSIRRGDTQYF. Here the CDR3 DNA reads TGTGCCAGTAGTATTAGGCGGGGCGATACGCAGTATTTT.

This chain links TRBV9 with TRBJ1-2, with 12 bases identical to TRBD1. Germline lookup yields CDR1 SGDLS and CDR2 YYNGEE. With 4 bases clipped from V and 8 bases from J, the junction kept 12 bases outside the gene matches. The CDR3 runs 16 residues. Here the CDR3 reads CASSPGTGGFGDGYTF. CDR3 in DNA: TGTGCCAGCAGCCCTGGGACAGGGGGCTTTGGAGACGGCTACACCTTC.

This chain connects TRBV7-2 to TRBJ2-7; D gene ambiguous. CDR1 is SGHTA and CDR2 is FQGNSA in the germline V gene. Trimming stripped 2 bases from V and 1 base from J, with 9 bases between. The CDR3 is 14 amino acids. CDR3 sequence reads: CASSLQEASYEQYF. For the CDR3, the DNA is TGTGCCAGCAGCTTACAGGAAGCTTCCTACGAGCAGTACTTC. Based on the CDR3 plus reference TRBV7-2 and TRBJ2-7, the full variable domain is GAGVSQSPSNKVTEKGKDVELRCDPISGHTALYWYRQSLGQGLEFLIYFQGNSAPDKSGLPSDRFSAERTGGSVSTLTIQRTQQEDSAVYLCASSLQEASYEQYFGPGTRLTVT.

The rearrangement joins TRBV18 to TRBJ2-7; D gene uncertain. Germline CDR1 KGHSH, CDR2 LQKENI. V dropped 2 bases and J dropped 7 bases, with 15 bases sitting between them. This CDR3 is 14 amino acids long. Written as DNA, the CDR3 is TGTGCCAGCTCACCAGATCCCAAAGCATGGGAGCAGTACTTC. Amino acids: CASSPDPKAWEQYF. Filled out from reference TRBV18 and TRBJ2-7, the complete variable domain reads NAGVMQNPRHLVRRRGQEARLRCSPMKGHSHVYWYRQLPEEGLKFMVYLQKENIIDESGMPKERFSAEFPKEGPSILRIQQVVRGDSAAYFCASSPDPKAWEQYFGPGTRLTVT.